These 32 T cell receptor beta chains were all obtained from the same sample, sequenced in a study of T cell responses to AZD1222 COVID-19 vaccine. This table comes from immunoSEQ multiplex PCR, and its TCRdb copy is limited to in-frame clones, with some not included. The data contain some 200,000 clones, just over 90% of them singletons. The source was peripheral blood, collected 28 days after the second AZD1222 dose. The receptor set was obtained from an adult who received the AZD1222 COVID-19 vaccine.

The V call is TRBV5-1, the J call TRBJ2-5; 12 nucleotides agree with TRBD1. Trimming cost V 5 bases and J 4 bases; bases outside gene matches: 6. This CDR3 region has 15 residues. CDR1 is SGHRS and CDR2 is YFSETQ in the germline V gene. The CDR3 here is CASSWDRGHAETQYF. DNA for the CDR3: TGCGCCAGCAGTTGGGACAGGGGGCATGCAGAGACCCAGTACTTC.

The genes are TRBV11-2 and TRBJ1-4; no definite D call. V lost 0 bases, J lost 1 base, and 6 bases lay in between. The CDR3 has 15 residues. Germline V gene lookup returns CDR1 SGHAT and CDR2 FQNNGV. The CDR3 DNA sequence: TGTGCCAGCAGCTTAGATGCGGGAACTAATGAAAAACTGTTTTTT. Residues: CASSLDAGTNEKLFF.

This clone was found once. This chain uses TRBV7-2 with TRBJ2-4, with a weak D call TRBD1 (6 bases). This CDR3 contains 15 residues. The germline V gene encodes CDR1 SGHTA and CDR2 FQGNSA. Trimming cost V 3 bases and J 5 bases, with 14 bases left between them. The CDR3 loop is CASSFSQGIQNIQYF. The CDR3 DNA follows: TGTGCCAGCAGCTTCTCACAGGGAATCCAAAACATTCAGTACTTC.

V is TRBV4-1 and J is TRBJ1-3; TRBD1 is a possible D gene (6 bases). V was cut by 4 bases and J by 2 bases, with 15 bases left in between. CDR3 size: 16 residues. The germline gives CDR1 MGHRA, CDR2 YSYEKL. The CDR3 DNA sequence: TGCGCCAGCAGCCGGGAACAATGGGGGCCTGGAAACACCATATATTTT. It is translated as CASSREQWGPGNTIYF.

The CDR3 region has the DNA TGTGCCTGGAGCCAGGGGAAGTCTGAAGCTTTCTTT. Its translation: CAWSQGKSEAFF. The rearrangement uses TRBV30 and TRBJ1-1, with D perhaps matching TRBD1 (6 bases). The V end was cut by 3 bases, the J end by 6 bases, with 11 bases between. Germline V gene sequence: CDR1 GTSNPN, CDR2 SVGIG (reference sequence). The CDR3 has 12 amino acids.

The chain has TRBV28 and TRBJ2-4; D not resolved. Germline CDR1 is MDHEN and CDR2 is SYDVKM. Trimming took off 6 bases at V and 5 bases at J, with 8 bases between the two ends. CDR3 length: 12 amino acids. This CDR3 is CASSPTENIQYF. In DNA, the CDR3 is TGTGCCAGCAGCCCCACTGAAAACATTCAGTACTTC.

The rearrangement uses TRBV10-3 and TRBJ2-7; a possible D gene is TRBD2 (6 bases). Trimming shortened V by 7 bases and J by 3 bases, and 13 bases separated the two germline ends. The CDR3 loop spans 13 amino acids. The germline V gene has CDR1 ENHRY and CDR2 SYGVKD. The DNA of the CDR3 is TGTGCCATCAAGGACGGGAGCGGCTACGAGCAGTACTTC. Encoded protein: CAIKDGSGYEQYF.

The rearrangement uses TRBV28 and TRBJ1-6; TRBD1 is a possible D gene (5 bases). The CDR3 is made up of 19 amino acids. The germline CDR1 and CDR2 sequences are MDHEN and SYDVKM. V was clipped by 1 base and J by 6 bases, with 22 bases between them. CDR3 sequence reads: CASSLLWGRSTAANSPLHF. For the CDR3, the DNA is TGTGCCAGCAGTTTATTGTGGGGACGCTCTACGGCTGCTAATTCACCCCTCCACTTT. Full variable domain (missing parts from reference TRBV28 and TRBJ1-6): DVKVTQSSRYLVKRTGEKVFLECVQDMDHENMFWYRQDPGLGLRLIYFSYDVKMKEKGDIPEGYSVSREKKERFSLILESASTNQTSMYLCASSLLWGRSTAANSPLHFGNGTRLTVT.

The chain carries TRBV2 and TRBJ2-7; D not resolved. Trimming removed 8 bases from V and 6 bases from J, with 11 bases in between. Germline CDR1 and CDR2: SNHLY and FYNNEI. The CDR3 runs 11 residues. CDR3 region: CASGTGVEQYF. The CDR3, as DNA: TGTGCCAGCGGTACCGGCGTCGAGCAGTACTTC.

This chain links TRBV9 with TRBJ2-3, with TRBD1 matching over 8 bases. The germline V gene has CDR1 SGDLS and CDR2 YYNGEE. V trimming: 3 bases; J trimming: 4 bases; junction bases outside the gene matches: 10. The CDR3 runs to 16 residues. CDR3 in DNA: TGTGCCAGCAGCGGACAGGGGAGAACATACGCAGATACGCAGTATTTT. Translated, it gives CASSGQGRTYADTQYF. The full variable domain, with the rest looked up from reference TRBV9 and TRBJ2-3, is DSGVTQTPKHLITATGQRVTLRCSPRSGDLSVYWYQQSLDQGLQFLIQYYNGEERAKGNILERFSAQQFPDLHSELNLSSLELGDSALYFCASSGQGRTYADTQYFGPGTRLTVL.

This clone is a singleton in its sample. This sequence joins TRBV19 and TRBJ1-5; D perhaps matches TRBD1 (5 bases). CDR3 length: 14 residues. Looked up from germline, CDR1 is LNHDA and CDR2 is SQIVND (reference sequence). V lost 8 bases, J lost 4 bases, and 15 bases lay in between. The CDR3 DNA is TGTGCCAGTGGAAGAAGGGACGGGAATCAGCCCCAGCATTTT. It encodes CASGRRDGNQPQHF.

The table lists this clone with a count of one. V and J are TRBV5-1 and TRBJ1-5; TRBD1 might be the D (5 bases). V was shortened by 1 base and J by 6 bases, with 8 bases between the two germline ends. The CDR3 runs 13 residues. Per germline, CDR1 SGHRS and CDR2 YFSETQ. CDR3 region: CASSLNGAQPQHF. The DNA for the CDR3 is TGCGCCAGCAGCTTGAACGGGGCTCAGCCCCAGCATTTT.

The chain employs TRBV11-2 and TRBJ1-1; D might be TRBD1 (5 bases). This CDR3 contains 18 residues. CDR1 is SGHAT and CDR2 is FQNNGV in the germline V gene. V was shortened by 1 base and J by 0 bases, with 18 bases between the two germline ends. As DNA, the CDR3 is TGTGCCAGCAGCTTAGTTAGGGGACGGGGTATCATGAACACTGAAGCTTTCTTT. Translated: CASSLVRGRGIMNTEAFF.

The genes are TRBV24-1 and TRBJ2-3; D uncertain. Germline lookup yields CDR1 KGHDR and CDR2 SFDVKD. V lost 4 bases to trimming and J lost 3 bases, with 4 bases between them. The CDR3 is made up of 12 amino acids. The CDR3 DNA is TGTGCCACCAGTGAGCTTACAGATACGCAGTATTTT. It specifies CATSELTDTQYF.

The genes are TRBV24-1 and TRBJ2-1, with D unresolved. The V gene's germline CDR1 is KGHDR and CDR2 SFDVKD. The V end lost 8 bases, the J end lost 6 bases, and 7 bases lay between the germline ends. This CDR3 has 11 amino acids. In DNA form, the CDR3 reads TGTGCCACCAAATCAGGCAATGAGCAGTTCTTC. The encoded protein is CATKSGNEQFF.

This clone was found once. This chain joins TRBV25-1 and TRBJ1-1, with D possibly being TRBD1 (5 bases). Trimming took off 4 bases at V and 2 bases at J, with 11 bases between the two ends. Germline V gene sequence: CDR1 MGHDK, CDR2 SYGVNS. The length of the CDR3 is 14 residues. CDR3 sequence reads: CASSAGVYNTEAFF. The CDR3 DNA reads as TGTGCCAGCAGTGCGGGGGTGTACAACACTGAAGCTTTCTTT.

The chain uses TRBV7-2 and TRBJ1-4; no definite D call. Germline loops: CDR1 SGHTA, CDR2 FQGNSA. The CDR3 has 15 amino acids. The V end was cut by 0 bases, the J end by 7 bases, with 12 bases between. The CDR3 spells CASSLASALSEKLFF. CDR3 DNA: TGTGCCAGCAGCTTAGCGTCGGCCCTGAGTGAAAAACTGTTTTTT. Complete variable domain (other parts from reference TRBV7-2 and TRBJ1-4): GAGVSQSPSNKVTEKGKDVELRCDPISGHTALYWYRQSLGQGLEFLIYFQGNSAPDKSGLPSDRFSAERTGGSVSTLTIQRTQQEDSAVYLCASSLASALSEKLFFGSGTQLSVL.

The chain employs TRBV24-1 and TRBJ1-2, with a possible D match to TRBD1 (5 bases). The germline V gene has CDR1 KGHDR and CDR2 SFDVKD. This CDR3 has 13 residues. With 9 bases removed from V and 4 bases from J, the gap between germline ends came to 14 bases. The CDR3 sequence: CATASREGYGYTF. CDR3 DNA sequence: TGTGCCACCGCTAGCAGGGAAGGCTATGGCTACACCTTC.

The chain employs TRBV28 and TRBJ2-7; no clear D gene. Trimming took off 4 bases at V and 9 bases at J, with 10 bases between the two ends. This CDR3 region has 11 residues. From germline, CDR1 is MDHEN and CDR2 SYDVKM. The CDR3 bases are TGTGCCAGCAGTTCCCCTCTTTGGCAGTACTTC. Translation: CASSSPLWQYF.

The chain has TRBV19 and TRBJ1-1; D gene uncertain. Deletions cut 1 base from V and 6 bases from J, with 3 bases between. The CDR3 is 11 amino acids. Germline V gene data show CDR1 as LNHDA and CDR2 as SQIVND (reference sequence). The CDR3 region is CASSIGAEAFF. The DNA of the CDR3 is TGTGCCAGTAGTATAGGGGCTGAAGCTTTCTTT.

V usage is TRBV19 and J usage is TRBJ2-7; the match to TRBD1 covers 10 bases. The V gene's germline CDR1 is LNHDA and CDR2 SQIVND (reference sequence). This CDR3 has 16 amino acids. V trimming: 3 bases; J trimming: 6 bases; junction bases outside the gene matches: 11. CDR3 in DNA: TGTGCCAGTAGTATTGTCGGACAGGGGGATATACGCGAGCAGTACTTC. Its protein is CASSIVGQGDIREQYF.

The chain carries TRBV4-2 and TRBJ2-7, with D hard to call. V was trimmed by 2 bases and J by 1 base, leaving 6 bases between them. This CDR3 contains 13 residues. The germline CDR1 and CDR2 sequences are LGHNA and YNFKEQ. This CDR3 is CASSQSGSYEQYF. In nucleotides, the CDR3 is TGTGCCAGCAGCCAATCGGGTTCCTACGAGCAGTACTTC.

The chain is built from TRBV19 and TRBJ1-1, with no clear D. V shed 4 bases and J shed 1 base, with 10 bases lying between them. CDR3 length: 14 residues. Germline V CDR1 and CDR2: LNHDA, SQIVND (reference sequence). In DNA form, the CDR3 reads TGTGCCAGTAGTAAGCTCGTCGGGAACACTGAAGCTTTCTTT. This codes for CASSKLVGNTEAFF. Supplemented by reference TRBV19 and TRBJ1-1, the full variable domain reads DGGITQSPKYLFRKEGQNVTLSCEQNLNHDAMYWYRQDPGQGLRLIYYSQIVNDFQKGDIAEGYSVSREKKESFPLTVTSAQKNPTAFYLCASSKLVGNTEAFFGQGTRLTVV.

The rearrangement joins TRBV4-1 to TRBJ2-2; the D is unclear. CDR1 and CDR2 (germline): MGHRA, YSYEKL. The CDR3 loop spans 15 amino acids. Trimming removed 0 bases from V and 3 bases from J, with 8 bases in between. The CDR3 spells CASSQEDRDTGELFF. The DNA for the CDR3 is TGCGCCAGCAGCCAAGAAGATCGAGACACCGGGGAGCTGTTTTTT.

The chain is built from TRBV27 and TRBJ2-1; 8 bases align to TRBD2. The J segment lost 8 bases and the V segment lost 5 bases, leaving 11 bases of the junction unmatched. CDR1 and CDR2 (germline): MNHEY, SMNVEV (reference sequence). The CDR3 sequence is 15 residues long. DNA for the CDR3: TGTGCCAGCAGTACTTTAGCGGGAAGGGGCCATGAGCAGTTCTTC. This codes for CASSTLAGRGHEQFF.

This chain connects TRBV3-1 (or the pseudogene TRBV3-2) to TRBJ1-5; the D gene is possibly TRBD1 (5 bases). The CDR3 spans 15 residues. Germline assignment: CDR1 LGHDT and CDR2 YNNKEL (reference sequence). The V and J ends lost 4 bases and 9 bases respectively, with 19 bases between them. Written as DNA, the CDR3 is TGTGCCAGCAGCCTTTCCGGGACGCCGATTCCGCCCCAGCATTTT. Translated: CASSLSGTPIPPQHF.

The chain links TRBV24-1 to TRBJ2-2; tentatively, D is TRBD1 (6 bases). Trimming took 5 bases from V and 4 from J, leaving 13 bases between them. The CDR3 covers 15 residues. Germline V lookup: CDR1 KGHDR, CDR2 SFDVKD. The CDR3 spells CATSGAGVTTGELFF. CDR3 coding DNA: TGTGCCACCAGTGGGGCAGGGGTGACCACCGGGGAGCTGTTTTTT.

The J gene is TRBJ2-1, the V gene TRBV29-1; unclear D gene. V was trimmed by 3 bases and J by 5 bases, leaving 8 bases between them. The CDR3 sequence is 12 residues long. Germline V gene data show CDR1 as SQVTM and CDR2 as ANQGSEA. The DNA of the CDR3 is TGCAGCGTTGACCCGGTTGACAATGAGCAGTTCTTC. The encoded protein is CSVDPVDNEQFF.

The rearrangement uses TRBV28 and TRBJ1-5; D may be TRBD1 (5 bases). Between the trimmed V and J ends, which lost 8 bases and 3 bases, there was a span of 14 bases. The CDR3 loop spans 14 amino acids. Germline V CDR1 and CDR2: MDHEN, SYDVKM. In nucleotides, the CDR3 is TGTGCCAGCCGCGGGGGTCCAATCAATCAGCCCCAGCATTTT. Translated, it gives CASRGGPINQPQHF.

The sample holds a few counts of this clone. The chain is built from TRBV19 and TRBJ1-1, with D possibly being TRBD1 (5 bases). Looked up from germline, CDR1 is LNHDA and CDR2 is SQIVND (reference sequence). This CDR3 has 14 amino acids. With 3 bases removed from V and 0 bases from J, the gap between germline ends came to 8 bases. CDR3 protein: CASSIQGVNTEAFF. The CDR3 region has the DNA TGTGCCAGTAGTATCCAAGGGGTGAACACTGAAGCTTTCTTT.

This clone was seen a handful of times. The rearrangement joins TRBV28 to TRBJ2-2, with TRBD2 matching 13 bases. This CDR3 has 17 residues. The germline V gene encodes CDR1 MDHEN and CDR2 SYDVKM. V shed 0 bases and J 6 bases; nucleotides not matched to a gene: 4. This CDR3 is CASSLWELAGGPGELFF. For the CDR3, the DNA is TGTGCCAGCAGTTTATGGGAACTAGCGGGAGGGCCCGGGGAGCTGTTTTTT.

The chain joins TRBV7-9 to TRBJ2-1; D possibly matches TRBD1 or TRBD2 (5 bases each). This CDR3 is built from 13 residues. V lost 11 bases, J lost 5 bases, and 16 bases lay in between. Germline lookup yields CDR1 SEHNR and CDR2 FQNEAQ (reference sequence). CDR3 amino acids: CAGTETTDNEQFF. The DNA for the CDR3 is TGTGCCGGGACCGAGACTACAGACAATGAGCAGTTCTTC.